The next 14 T cell receptor beta chains were all read from a single sample in a study of T cell repertoires in cytomegalovirus infection. TCRdb reprocessed the reads via MiXCR and lists one record per CDR3 protein. Of under 800,000 distinct CDR3 sequences listed, 20% to 25% were seen once; the top ten hold around 7.6%. The sequenced sample consisted of CD8+ T cells from PBMCs. These receptors all come from a human donor in good health (CMV status not recorded). Some clones in this sample may be carry-over from other donors' samples.

This clonotype appeared many times. The chain has TRBV12-3 or TRBV12-4 and TRBJ2-7; D unresolved. Between the trimmed V and J ends, which lost 6 bases and 4 bases, there was a span of 10 bases. The CDR3 spans 12 residues. The CDR3 is CASSSDGYEQYF. Written as DNA, the CDR3 is TGTGCCAGCAGCTCCGACGGGTACGAGCAGTACTTC.

This clonotype appeared many times. The chain links TRBV7-3 to TRBJ2-1; D tentatively reads TRBD1 or TRBD2 (8 bases each). The CDR3 loop spans 15 amino acids. The V end was cut by 4 bases, the J end by 5 bases, with 15 bases between. The germline gives CDR1 SGHTA, CDR2 FQGTGA. This CDR3 is CASSSGGGGNNEQFF. The CDR3 region has the DNA TGTGCCAGCAGCTCAGGGGGCGGGGGGAACAATGAGCAGTTCTTC.

This clonotype showed up just a few times. CDR3 region: CASSLMGATGELFF. The DNA for the CDR3 is TGTGCCAGCAGTTTAATGGGGGCCACCGGGGAGCTGTTTTTT. V and J are TRBV27 and TRBJ2-2; TRBD1 might be the D (6 bases). The V and J ends lost 2 bases and 4 bases respectively, with 8 bases between them. CDR3 length: 14 amino acids. Germline V gene lookup returns CDR1 MNHEY and CDR2 SMNVEV (reference sequence).

The rearrangement joins TRBV7-6 to TRBJ1-1; 12 bases fit TRBD1. In germline, CDR1 is SGHVS, CDR2 FNYEAQ. The CDR3 consists of 17 residues. V lost 4 bases and J lost 1; bases outside the gene matches: 7. The CDR3 reads CASSSGTGGWENTEAFF. The CDR3 region has the DNA TGTGCCAGCAGCTCCGGGACAGGGGGCTGGGAGAACACTGAAGCTTTCTTT.

This chain connects TRBV5-6 to TRBJ1-5; possible D gene TRBD1, 5 bases. Germline V gene lookup returns CDR1 SGHDT and CDR2 YYEEEE. CDR3 length: 14 amino acids. Deletions cut 4 bases from V and 6 bases from J, with 14 bases between. CDR3 sequence reads: CASSPSQGFQPQHF. The CDR3 DNA reads as TGTGCCAGCAGCCCCTCCCAGGGATTTCAGCCCCAGCATTTT.

This clonotype was observed many times. The chain uses TRBV11-3 and TRBJ2-2; tentative D call: TRBD2 (5 bases). The CDR3 is made up of 15 amino acids. CDR1 is SGHNT, CDR2 YENEEA, per germline. With 1 base removed from V and 4 bases from J, the gap between germline ends came to 10 bases. CDR3 loop: CASSLARAGTGELFF. In DNA, the CDR3 is TGTGCCAGCAGCTTAGCGAGGGCAGGCACCGGGGAGCTGTTTTTT.

This clonotype appeared a few times. The CDR3 region has the DNA TGTGCCAGTGCGACAGGGGGAATGGGTACAGATACGCAGTATTTT. Translating gives CASATGGMGTDTQYF. The chain carries TRBV2 and TRBJ2-3; 9 bases fit TRBD1. V trimming: 9 bases; J trimming: 3 bases; junction bases outside the gene matches: 10. The CDR3 covers 15 residues. Germline V gene data show CDR1 as SNHLY and CDR2 as FYNNEI.

This chain uses TRBV6-4 with TRBJ2-7; tentatively, D is TRBD2 (6 bases). Deletions cut 5 bases from V and 3 bases from J, with 14 bases between. This CDR3 has 14 residues. CDR1 and CDR2 from the germline V gene are MRHNA and SNTAGT. The CDR3 here is CASSLVRRDYEQYV. CDR3 bases: TGTGCCAGCAGTTTAGTACGGAGGGACTACGAGCAGTACGTC.

At least ten counts were recorded for this clonotype. This chain links TRBV28 with TRBJ1-6, with D possibly being TRBD1 (6 bases). The CDR3 is made up of 14 amino acids. CDR1 is MDHEN and CDR2 is SYDVKM in the germline V gene. Trimming removed 3 bases at V and 10 bases at J, with 13 bases between. CDR3 residues: CASSFGGSDSPLHF. As DNA, the CDR3 is TGTGCCAGCAGTTTCGGGGGCTCAGACTCACCCCTCCACTTT. The full variable domain, its missing parts supplied by reference TRBV28 and TRBJ1-6, is DVKVTQSSRYLVKRTGEKVFLECVQDMDHENMFWYRQDPGLGLRLIYFSYDVKMKEKGDIPEGYSVSREKKERFSLILESASTNQTSMYLCASSFGGSDSPLHFGNGTRLTVT.

This clonotype came up a few times. The chain links TRBV28 to TRBJ2-1; 11 nucleotides align to TRBD1. The CDR3 has 14 amino acids. V gave up 10 bases and J gave up 3 bases; unmatched junction bases: 5. Germline CDR1 reads MDHEN; CDR2 reads SYDVKM. The CDR3 is CATKGQGVYNEQFF. For the CDR3, the DNA is TGTGCCACCAAGGGACAGGGGGTCTACAATGAGCAGTTCTTC. Looking up the rest from reference TRBV28 and TRBJ2-1 gives the full variable domain: DVKVTQSSRYLVKRTGEKVFLECVQDMDHENMFWYRQDPGLGLRLIYFSYDVKMKEKGDIPEGYSVSREKKERFSLILESASTNQTSMYLCATKGQGVYNEQFFGPGTRLTVL.

As for this clonotype: The junction departs from the called germline gene at one end, perhaps through a read error. The CDR3 DNA sequence: TGTGCCAACAGCTTGGAGGAGTCCTACGAGCAGTACTTC. The encoded protein is CANSLEESYEQYF. This chain uses TRBV5-4 with TRBJ2-7; perhaps TRBD2 as D (5 bases). The CDR3 runs to 13 residues. Germline V lookup: CDR1 SGHNT, CDR2 YYREEE (reference sequence).

This clonotype was seen many times. J is TRBJ2-7 and V is TRBV7-6, with a weak D call TRBD1 (6 bases). Trimming removed 5 bases at V and 5 bases at J, with 16 bases between. The CDR3 spans 14 residues. Germline CDR1 SGHVS, CDR2 FNYEAQ. The CDR3 protein is CASSRGGQLDEQYV. Written as DNA, the CDR3 is TGTGCCAGCAGCCGCGGAGGACAGTTGGACGAGCAGTACGTC.

V gene TRBV19 combines with J gene TRBJ2-1; 8 nucleotides align to TRBD1. The CDR3 has 16 amino acids. Germline V lookup: CDR1 LNHDA, CDR2 SQIVND (reference sequence). V trimming: 3 bases; J trimming: 4 bases; junction bases outside the gene matches: 8. The CDR3 loop reads CASSIGQGFEYNEQFF. CDR3 nucleotides: TGTGCCAGTAGTATCGGACAGGGTTTTGAATACAATGAGCAGTTCTTC.

The table lists this clonotype with many counts. This sequence joins TRBV12-3 or TRBV12-4 and TRBJ1-5, with TRBD1 identical over 10 bases. With V trimmed by 3 bases and J by 5 bases, 4 bases remained unmatched. The CDR3 totals 15 residues. The CDR3 spells CASSFGTGEYQPQHF. The CDR3 bases are TGTGCCAGCAGTTTCGGGACAGGGGAATATCAGCCCCAGCATTTT.